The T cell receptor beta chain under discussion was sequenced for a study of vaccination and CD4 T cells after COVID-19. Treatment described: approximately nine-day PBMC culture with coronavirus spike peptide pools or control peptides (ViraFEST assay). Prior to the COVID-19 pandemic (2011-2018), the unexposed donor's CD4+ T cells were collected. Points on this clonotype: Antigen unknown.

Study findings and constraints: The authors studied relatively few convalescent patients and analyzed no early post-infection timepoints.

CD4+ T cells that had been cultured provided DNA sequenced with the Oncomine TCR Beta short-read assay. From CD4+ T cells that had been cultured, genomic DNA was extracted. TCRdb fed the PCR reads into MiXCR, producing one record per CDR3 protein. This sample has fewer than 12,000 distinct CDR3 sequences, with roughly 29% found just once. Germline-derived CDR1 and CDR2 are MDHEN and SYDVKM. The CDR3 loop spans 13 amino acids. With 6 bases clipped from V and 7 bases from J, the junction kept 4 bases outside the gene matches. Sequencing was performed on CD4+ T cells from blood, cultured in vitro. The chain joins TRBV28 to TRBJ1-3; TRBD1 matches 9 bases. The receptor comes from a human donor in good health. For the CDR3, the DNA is TGTGCCAGCAGCAGACAGGGGGAGAACACCATATATTTT. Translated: CASSRQGENTIYF.